Shown below are 15 T cell receptor beta chains from a single sample sequenced in a study of CXCR3-negative and CXCR3-positive naive CD8 T cells. Study conclusions and caveats: Naive cells positive for CXCR3 carried more hydrophobic TRB CDR3s than CXCR3-negative ones.

5' RACE with UMI labels generated the TRB cDNA libraries. TCRdb reprocessed the 5' RACE reads and stores each CDR3 protein as one record, lacking DNA. Recorded for this sample: tens of thousands of distinct CDR3 sequences. Antigen specificity for these receptors is unknown. Sequenced sample: naive CXCR3+ CD8+ T cells from blood. Subset denoted: CD45RO-CCR7+CD27+CD95- naive CD8+ T cells expressing CXCR3 (TNR3+). Every receptor here comes from a human donor in good health. Some clones in this sample may be carry-over from other donors' samples.

The rearrangement uses TRBV5-1 and TRBJ2-7; checking the TCRdb D call of TRBD1 is not possible without DNA. The CDR3 is made up of 17 amino acids. Germline V CDR1 and CDR2: SGHRS, YFSETQ. The CDR3 sequence: CASSSSDWEAMSREQYF.

V usage is TRBV7-9 and J usage is TRBJ1-1; there is no DNA to check the TCRdb D call of TRBD1. The CDR3 has 13 residues. Germline CDR1 SEHNR, CDR2 FQNEAQ (reference sequence). CDR3 loop: CASSSGPNTEAFF.

The chain uses TRBV6-2 or TRBV6-3 and TRBJ2-3; as DNA is missing, the TRBD2 call by TCRdb cannot be tested. The germline V gene encodes CDR1 MNHEY and CDR2 SVGEGT. The CDR3 consists of 12 residues. The CDR3 sequence is CASSWAVDTQYF.

The V gene is TRBV5-1, the J gene TRBJ1-1; TCRdb's D gene call, TRBD1, goes unchecked for lack of DNA. From germline, CDR1 is SGHRS and CDR2 YFSETQ. The CDR3 consists of 15 residues. CDR3 in amino acids: CASSLEGQENTEAFF.

V gene TRBV11-2 combines with J gene TRBJ1-1; checking the TCRdb D call of TRBD1 is not possible without DNA. This CDR3 is built from 15 residues. Germline V gives CDR1 SGHAT, CDR2 FQNNGV. The CDR3 protein is CASSSSVTGDTEAFF. Looking up the rest from reference TRBV11-2 and TRBJ1-1 gives the full variable domain: EAGVAQSPRYKIIEKRQSVAFWCNPISGHATLYWYQQILGQGPKLLIQFQNNGVVDDSQLPKDRFSAERLKGVDSTLKIQPAKLEDSAVYLCASSSSVTGDTEAFFGQGTRLTVV.

J is TRBJ1-1 and V is TRBV19; checking the TCRdb D call of TRBD1 is not possible without DNA. The germline V gene has CDR1 LNHDA and CDR2 SQIVND (reference sequence). The CDR3 totals 13 residues. The CDR3 protein is CASTPTGGTEAFF. The variable domain in full, completed from reference TRBV19 and TRBJ1-1, reads DGGITQSPKYLFRKEGQNVTLSCEQNLNHDAMYWYRQDPGQGLRLIYYSQIVNDFQKGDIAEGYSVSREKKESFPLTVTSAQKNPTAFYLCASTPTGGTEAFFGQGTRLTVV.

The chain is built from TRBV7-9 and TRBJ1-1; there is no DNA to check the TCRdb D call of TRBD1. CDR3 length: 12 residues. CDR1 is SEHNR, CDR2 FQNEAQ, per germline (reference sequence). The CDR3 here is CASSVRGAEAFF.

The chain carries TRBV29-1 and TRBJ1-2. Germline CDR1 and CDR2: SQVTM and ANQGSEA. This CDR3 is built from 12 residues. CDR3 sequence: CSVESGDYGYTF.

The chain recombines TRBV5-1 with TRBJ2-7; TCRdb's assignment of TRBD1 cannot be checked, as there is no DNA. Germline CDR1 is SGHRS and CDR2 is YFSETQ. CDR3 size: 17 residues. The CDR3: CASSLATGWTPSYEQYF.

The chain links TRBV4-1 to TRBJ1-5; TCRdb lists TRBD1, though no DNA is available to test this call. The V gene's germline CDR1 is MGHRA and CDR2 YSYEKL. The CDR3 has 15 amino acids. CDR3 loop: CASSPQGSSNQPQHF.

The genes are TRBV6-4 and TRBJ2-3; lacking DNA, the TRBD2 call made by TCRdb goes unchecked. This CDR3 is built from 14 residues. Germline V gene sequence: CDR1 MRHNA, CDR2 SNTAGT. The CDR3 is CASSATSVTDTQYF.

The chain links TRBV28 to TRBJ2-7; TCRdb picks TRBD2, but there is no DNA to check that call. This CDR3 contains 15 residues. In germline, CDR1 is MDHEN, CDR2 SYDVKM. This CDR3 reads CASSVAGGPPNEQYF.

CDR3 loop: CASSYEQFYGYTF. The V call is TRBV6-5, the J call TRBJ1-2. The CDR3 is made up of 13 amino acids. Germline values: CDR1 MNHEY, CDR2 SVGAGI.

The chain is built from TRBV9 and TRBJ1-2; the D call from TCRdb, TRBD1, cannot be confirmed without DNA. Germline V gives CDR1 SGDLS, CDR2 YYNGEE. The CDR3 covers 14 residues. The CDR3 spells CASSVVGTDYGYTF.

The chain has TRBV25-1 and TRBJ2-5; without DNA, the TCRdb call of TRBD1 cannot be checked. The CDR3 loop spans 15 amino acids. Germline V CDR1 and CDR2: MGHDK, SYGVNS. CDR3 protein: CASSVGTGTQETQYF.